What follows are 17 T cell receptor beta chains derived from one specimen sequenced in a study of blood T cell repertoires in COVID-19. Clones were read by immunoSEQ multiplex PCR, and TCRdb kept only the in-frame ones, dropping some. The repertoire holds 50,000 to 70,000 clones, less than 85% seen once, with more than 15% in the top ten. Sequencing input: peripheral blood. The receptors originated from a man in his sixties or seventies with active COVID-19.

The chain employs TRBV30 and TRBJ1-3; D unclear. V dropped 8 bases and J dropped 0 bases, with 14 bases sitting between them. From germline, CDR1 is GTSNPN and CDR2 SVGIG (reference sequence). CDR3 length: 14 amino acids. CDR3 residues: CAGADFYSGNTIYF. As DNA, the CDR3 is TGTGCCGGCGCGGACTTTTACTCTGGAAACACCATATATTTT.

J is TRBJ2-7 and V is TRBV5-6, with 8 bases matching TRBD1. Trimming took 4 bases from V and 3 from J; bases not matched to a gene: 0. The CDR3 loop spans 12 amino acids. Germline V lookup: CDR1 SGHDT, CDR2 YYEEEE. CDR3 in amino acids: CASSTGGYEQYF. In DNA, the CDR3 is TGTGCCAGCAGCACAGGGGGCTACGAGCAGTACTTC.

This clone has only a few counts. The rearrangement uses TRBV7-9 and TRBJ2-1, with 15 bases that match TRBD2. Trimming at V came to 3 bases and at J to 6 bases, leaving 12 bases not matched to a gene. This CDR3 spans 19 amino acids. Germline V CDR1 and CDR2: SEHNR, FQNEAQ (reference sequence). CDR3 nucleotides: TGTGCCAGCAGCTTCTCCTCTCGAACGGGACTAGCGGGGGGCAATGAGCAGTTCTTC. This gives the protein CASSFSSRTGLAGGNEQFF.

The chain is built from TRBV7-3 and TRBJ2-1; D call uncertain. The germline gives CDR1 SGHTA, CDR2 FQGTGA. The CDR3 runs 16 residues. V lost 5 bases to trimming and J lost 5 bases, with 19 bases between them. The DNA of the CDR3 is TGTGCCAGCAGCCCTCGTGCTAGTTCGGGTAACAATGAGCAGTTCTTC. Protein product: CASSPRASSGNNEQFF.

The chain carries TRBV9 and TRBJ1-3; D gene ambiguous. The germline V and J ends were trimmed by 0 bases and 0 bases, with 4 bases remaining between them. Germline loops: CDR1 SGDLS, CDR2 YYNGEE. The CDR3 totals 14 residues. The DNA of the CDR3 is TGTGCCAGCAGCGTAGGCAGCTCTGGAAACACCATATATTTT. Translating gives CASSVGSSGNTIYF. Drawing the rest from reference TRBV9 and TRBJ1-3, the complete variable domain is DSGVTQTPKHLITATGQRVTLRCSPRSGDLSVYWYQQSLDQGLQFLIQYYNGEERAKGNILERFSAQQFPDLHSELNLSSLELGDSALYFCASSVGSSGNTIYFGEGSWLTVV.

The rearrangement joins TRBV5-5 to TRBJ2-7; TRBD1 matches 10 bases. Germline CDR1 and CDR2: SGHKS and YYEKEE (reference sequence). CDR3 size: 14 residues. V was clipped by 2 bases and J by 5 bases; unmatched bases: 4. CDR3 residues: CASSFWDRGNEQYF. The CDR3 DNA follows: TGTGCCAGCAGCTTCTGGGACAGGGGAAACGAGCAGTACTTC.

The gene calls are TRBV7-3 and TRBJ2-3; 8 nucleotides agree with TRBD2. Germline V gene sequence: CDR1 SGHTA, CDR2 FQGTGA. The trim removed 5 bases at V and 3 bases at J, leaving 13 bases unmatched. The CDR3 length is 17 residues. CDR3: CASSISGRRGRTDTQYF. CDR3 DNA sequence: TGTGCCAGCAGCATCAGCGGGAGAAGGGGTAGGACAGATACGCAGTATTTT.

CDR3 loop: CASSPVSGGGLAKNIQYF. As DNA, the CDR3 is TGCGCCAGCAGCCCCGTTTCGGGCGGAGGGTTAGCCAAAAACATTCAGTACTTC. J is TRBJ2-4 and V is TRBV4-3; a weak D match, TRBD2 (6 bases). Per the germline V gene, CDR1 is LGHNA and CDR2 is YSLEER. This CDR3 region has 18 residues. V lost 4 bases, J lost 0 bases, and 19 bases lay in between.

V usage is TRBV3-1 (or the pseudogene TRBV3-2) and J usage is TRBJ2-1, with a tentative D call TRBD2 (6 bases). Germline V gene sequence: CDR1 LGHDT, CDR2 YNNKEL (reference sequence). This CDR3 is built from 15 residues. V was pared by 2 bases and J by 12 bases, with 20 bases between. The CDR3 region is CASSQKTYGGEGQFF. As DNA, the CDR3 is TGTGCCAGCAGCCAAAAGACGTACGGGGGAGAGGGGCAGTTCTTC.

This chain joins TRBV7-2 and TRBJ1-2; 8 bases fit TRBD1. From germline, CDR1 is SGHTA and CDR2 FQGNSA. Trimming removed 3 bases from V and 0 bases from J; junction bases left unmatched: 6. CDR3 size: 16 residues. The CDR3 DNA is TGTGCCAGCAGCTTCGCGATACAGGGGGCTAACTATGGCTACACCTTC. Its translation is CASSFAIQGANYGYTF.

The rearrangement links TRBV27 to TRBJ2-1; tentative D call: TRBD1 (6 bases). This CDR3 region has 14 residues. V gave up 3 bases and J gave up 3 bases, with 9 bases separating them. In germline, CDR1 is MNHEY, CDR2 SMNVEV (reference sequence). The CDR3 region is CASSFLGGYNEQFF. The CDR3 DNA follows: TGTGCCAGCAGTTTTTTAGGGGGCTACAATGAGCAGTTCTTC.

This clone was detected once. The chain combines TRBV5-4 with TRBJ2-1; 9 bases line up with TRBD1. J lost 4 bases, V lost 4 bases, and 3 bases had no gene match. The CDR3 is 14 residues long. Germline CDR1 reads SGHNT; CDR2 reads YYREEE (reference sequence). The DNA of the CDR3 is TGTGCCAGCAGCAGCGGACAGGGGTACAATGAGCAGTTCTTC. Its translation: CASSSGQGYNEQFF.

This clone is a singleton in its sample. This rearrangement joins TRBV6-4 to TRBJ2-5; the match to TRBD2 covers 10 bases. CDR3 length: 15 amino acids. Germline V CDR1 and CDR2: MRHNA, SNTAGT. With 6 bases clipped from V and 4 bases from J, the junction kept 8 bases outside the gene matches. In DNA, the CDR3 is TGTGCCAGCAGCAGGACTAGCGGCAGCGGAGAGACCCAGTACTTC. Its translation: CASSRTSGSGETQYF.

This chain connects TRBV28 to TRBJ1-2, with D possibly TRBD1 on 5 matching bases. V was clipped by 2 bases and J by 2 bases, with 6 bases between them. Germline loops: CDR1 MDHEN, CDR2 SYDVKM. The CDR3 is made up of 13 amino acids. The CDR3 loop is CASSLAGNYGYTF. The CDR3, as DNA: TGTGCCAGCAGTTTAGCAGGGAACTATGGCTACACCTTC.

The chain joins TRBV11-2 to TRBJ2-7; 8 bases agree with TRBD1. This CDR3 has 13 residues. The V gene end was trimmed by 1 base and the J gene end by 6 bases; junction bases not matched to a gene: 2. CDR1 SGHAT and CDR2 FQNNGV come from the germline V gene. CDR3 region: CASSLGQGPEQYF. DNA for the CDR3: TGTGCCAGCAGCTTAGGACAGGGGCCCGAGCAGTACTTC. Filled out from reference TRBV11-2 and TRBJ2-7, the complete variable domain reads EAGVAQSPRYKIIEKRQSVAFWCNPISGHATLYWYQQILGQGPKLLIQFQNNGVVDDSQLPKDRFSAERLKGVDSTLKIQPAKLEDSAVYLCASSLGQGPEQYFGPGTRLTVT.

The chain combines TRBV3-1 (or the pseudogene TRBV3-2) with TRBJ2-7; the match to TRBD2 covers 10 bases. Germline V lookup: CDR1 LGHDT, CDR2 YNNKEL (reference sequence). The length of the CDR3 is 15 residues. Losses at the gene ends were 4 bases for V and 0 bases for J; bases not matched to a gene: 3. The DNA for the CDR3 is TGTGCCAGCAGCCCTAGCGGGAGCCCCTCCTACGAGCAGTACTTC. Translation: CASSPSGSPSYEQYF.

The chain is built from TRBV7-2 and TRBJ1-2; weak D call: TRBD1 (6 bases). CDR1 is SGHTA, CDR2 FQGNSA, per germline. The CDR3 runs to 13 residues. V shed 5 bases and J shed 5 bases, with 12 bases lying between them. Here the CDR3 reads CASSPRGGYGYTF. In nucleotides, the CDR3 is TGTGCCAGCAGCCCGAGGGGGGGATATGGCTACACCTTC.